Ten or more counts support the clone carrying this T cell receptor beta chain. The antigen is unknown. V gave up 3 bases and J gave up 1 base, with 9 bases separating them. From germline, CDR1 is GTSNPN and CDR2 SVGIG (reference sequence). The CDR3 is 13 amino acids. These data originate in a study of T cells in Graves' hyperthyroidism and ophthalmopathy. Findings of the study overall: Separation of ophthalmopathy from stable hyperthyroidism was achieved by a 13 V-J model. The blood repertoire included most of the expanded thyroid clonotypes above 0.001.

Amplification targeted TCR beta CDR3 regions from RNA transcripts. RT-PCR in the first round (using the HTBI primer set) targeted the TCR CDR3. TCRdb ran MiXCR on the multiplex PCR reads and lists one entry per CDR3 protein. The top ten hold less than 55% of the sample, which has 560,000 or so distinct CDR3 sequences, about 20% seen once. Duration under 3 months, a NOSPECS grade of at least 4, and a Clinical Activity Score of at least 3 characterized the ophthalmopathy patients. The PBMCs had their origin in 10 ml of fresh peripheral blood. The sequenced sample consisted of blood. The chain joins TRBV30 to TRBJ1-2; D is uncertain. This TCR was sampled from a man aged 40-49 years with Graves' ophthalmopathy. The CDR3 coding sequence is TGTGCCTGGAGCCATACAAGTAACTATGGCTACACCTTC. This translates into CAWSHTSNYGYTF. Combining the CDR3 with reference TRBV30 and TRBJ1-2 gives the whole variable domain SQTIHQWPATLVQPVGSPLSLECTVEGTSNPNLYWYRQAAGRGLQLLFYSVGIGQISSEVPQNLSASRPQDRQFILSSKKLLLSDSGFYLCAWSHTSNYGYTFGSGTRLTVV.